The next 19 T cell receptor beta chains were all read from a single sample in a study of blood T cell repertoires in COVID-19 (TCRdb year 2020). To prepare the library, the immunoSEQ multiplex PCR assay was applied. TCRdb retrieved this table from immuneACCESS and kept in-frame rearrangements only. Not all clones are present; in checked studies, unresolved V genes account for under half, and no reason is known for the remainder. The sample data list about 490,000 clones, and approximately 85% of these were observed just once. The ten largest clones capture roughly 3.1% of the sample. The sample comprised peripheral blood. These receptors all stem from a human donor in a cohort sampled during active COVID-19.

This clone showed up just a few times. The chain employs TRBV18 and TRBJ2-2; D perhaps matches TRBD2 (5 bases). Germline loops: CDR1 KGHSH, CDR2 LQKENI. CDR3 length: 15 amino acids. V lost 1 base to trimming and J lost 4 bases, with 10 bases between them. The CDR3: CASSPLANPTGELFF. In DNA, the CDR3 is TGTGCCAGCTCACCACTAGCGAATCCCACCGGGGAGCTGTTTTTT.

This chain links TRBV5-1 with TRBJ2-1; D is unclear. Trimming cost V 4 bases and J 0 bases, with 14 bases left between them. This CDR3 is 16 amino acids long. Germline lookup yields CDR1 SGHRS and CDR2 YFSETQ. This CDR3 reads CASSRSSSSSYNEQFF. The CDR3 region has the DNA TGCGCCAGCAGCCGTTCTAGTTCGAGCTCCTACAATGAGCAGTTCTTC.

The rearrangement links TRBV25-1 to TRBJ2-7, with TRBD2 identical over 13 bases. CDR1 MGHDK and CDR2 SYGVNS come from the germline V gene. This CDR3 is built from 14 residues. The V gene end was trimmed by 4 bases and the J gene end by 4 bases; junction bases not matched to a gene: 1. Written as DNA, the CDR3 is TGTGCCAGCAGTGCGACTAGCGGGAGGTACGAGCAGTACTTC. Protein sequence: CASSATSGRYEQYF.

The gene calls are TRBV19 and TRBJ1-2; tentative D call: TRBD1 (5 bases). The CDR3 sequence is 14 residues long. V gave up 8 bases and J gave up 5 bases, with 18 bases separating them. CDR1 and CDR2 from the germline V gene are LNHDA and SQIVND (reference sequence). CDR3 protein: CASSILSGLYGYTF. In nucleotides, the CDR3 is TGTGCCAGTTCAATTCTTTCAGGGCTATATGGCTACACCTTC.

In DNA, the CDR3 is TGTGCCAGCAGCGTTGGACAGGGCTACTACGAGCAGTACTTC. Its translation is CASSVGQGYYEQYF. This chain connects TRBV9 to TRBJ2-7; 8 positions agree with TRBD1. Germline CDR1 SGDLS, CDR2 YYNGEE. V gave up 2 bases and J gave up 3 bases; unmatched junction bases: 4. The CDR3 extends over 14 amino acids.

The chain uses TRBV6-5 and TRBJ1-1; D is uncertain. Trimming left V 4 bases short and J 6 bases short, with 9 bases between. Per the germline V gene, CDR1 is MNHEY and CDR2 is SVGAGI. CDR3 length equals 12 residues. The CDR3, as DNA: TGTGCCAGCAGTTCCGAGCTATCTGAAGCTTTCTTT. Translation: CASSSELSEAFF.

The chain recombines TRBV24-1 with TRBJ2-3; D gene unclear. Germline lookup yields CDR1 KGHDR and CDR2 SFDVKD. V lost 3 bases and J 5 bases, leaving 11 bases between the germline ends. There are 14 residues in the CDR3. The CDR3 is CATSDPPPVDTQYF. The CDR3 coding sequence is TGTGCCACCAGTGATCCCCCGCCAGTAGATACGCAGTATTTT.

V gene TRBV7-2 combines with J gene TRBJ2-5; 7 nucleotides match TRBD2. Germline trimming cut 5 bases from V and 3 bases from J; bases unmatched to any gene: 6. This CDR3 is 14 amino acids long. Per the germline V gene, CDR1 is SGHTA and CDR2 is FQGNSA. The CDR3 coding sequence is TGTGCCAGCAGCCCGTCGGGGGGAAAAGAGACCCAGTACTTC. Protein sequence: CASSPSGGKETQYF.

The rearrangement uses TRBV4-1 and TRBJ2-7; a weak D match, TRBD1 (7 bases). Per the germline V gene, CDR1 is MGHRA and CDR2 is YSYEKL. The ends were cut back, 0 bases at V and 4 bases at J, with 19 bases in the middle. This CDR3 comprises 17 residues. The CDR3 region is CASSQEGTGRGTYEQYF. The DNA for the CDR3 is TGCGCCAGCAGCCAAGAAGGAACAGGCAGGGGGACTTACGAGCAGTACTTC.

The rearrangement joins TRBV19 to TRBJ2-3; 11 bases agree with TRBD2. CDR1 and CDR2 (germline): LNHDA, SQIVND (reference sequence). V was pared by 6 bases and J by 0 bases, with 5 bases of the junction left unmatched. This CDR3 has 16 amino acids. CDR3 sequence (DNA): TGTGCCAGTAGAAGTAGCGGGAGGGGTAGCACAGATACGCAGTATTTT. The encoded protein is CASRSSGRGSTDTQYF.

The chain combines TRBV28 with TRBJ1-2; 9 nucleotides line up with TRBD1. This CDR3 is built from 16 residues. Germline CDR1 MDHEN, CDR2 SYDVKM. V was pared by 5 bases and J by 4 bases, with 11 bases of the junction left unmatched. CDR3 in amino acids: CASSDGTGTFGYGYTF. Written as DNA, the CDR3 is TGTGCCAGCAGTGACGGGACAGGGACCTTCGGCTATGGCTACACCTTC.

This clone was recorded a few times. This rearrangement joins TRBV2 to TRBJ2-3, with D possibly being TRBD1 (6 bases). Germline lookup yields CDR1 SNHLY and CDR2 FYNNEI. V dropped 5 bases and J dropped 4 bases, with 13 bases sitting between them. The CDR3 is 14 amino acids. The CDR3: CASSQNREPDTQYF. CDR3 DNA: TGTGCCAGCAGTCAAAACAGGGAACCAGATACGCAGTATTTT.

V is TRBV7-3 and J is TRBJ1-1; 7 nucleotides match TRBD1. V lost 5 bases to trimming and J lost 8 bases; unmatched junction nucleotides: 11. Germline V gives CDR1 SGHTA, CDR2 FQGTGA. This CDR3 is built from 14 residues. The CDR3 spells CASSPQTGSSEAFF. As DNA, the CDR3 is TGTGCCAGCAGCCCGCAGACAGGGAGCAGCGAAGCTTTCTTT.

CDR3 in DNA: TGTGCCAGCAGCTCCACGCTAGATTCCCCTGTCGAGCAGTACTTC. Translation gives CASSSTLDSPVEQYF. The rearrangement links TRBV3-1 (or the pseudogene TRBV3-2) to TRBJ2-7; D unclear. Trimming removed 5 bases from V and 6 bases from J, with 20 bases in between. This CDR3 is built from 15 residues. Per germline, CDR1 LGHDT and CDR2 YNNKEL (reference sequence).

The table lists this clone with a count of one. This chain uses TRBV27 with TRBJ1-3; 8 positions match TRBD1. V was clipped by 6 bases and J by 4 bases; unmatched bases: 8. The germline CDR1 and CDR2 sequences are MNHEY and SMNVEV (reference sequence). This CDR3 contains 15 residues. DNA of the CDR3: TGTGCCAGCAGACCACACAGGGGGTCGGGAAACACCATATATTTT. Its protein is CASRPHRGSGNTIYF.

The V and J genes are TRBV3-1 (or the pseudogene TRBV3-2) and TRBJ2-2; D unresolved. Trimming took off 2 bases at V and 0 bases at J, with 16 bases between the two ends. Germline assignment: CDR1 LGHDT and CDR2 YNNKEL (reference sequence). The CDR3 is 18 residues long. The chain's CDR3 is CASSQRPSVAANTGELFF. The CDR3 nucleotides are TGTGCCAGCAGCCAAAGGCCGAGTGTGGCGGCGAACACCGGGGAGCTGTTTTTT.

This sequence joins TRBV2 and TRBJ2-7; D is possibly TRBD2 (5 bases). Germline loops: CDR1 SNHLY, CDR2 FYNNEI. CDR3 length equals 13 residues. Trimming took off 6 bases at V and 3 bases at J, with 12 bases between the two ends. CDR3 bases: TGTGCCAGCAGGTGGGCGGACTTCTACGAGCAGTACTTC. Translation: CASRWADFYEQYF.

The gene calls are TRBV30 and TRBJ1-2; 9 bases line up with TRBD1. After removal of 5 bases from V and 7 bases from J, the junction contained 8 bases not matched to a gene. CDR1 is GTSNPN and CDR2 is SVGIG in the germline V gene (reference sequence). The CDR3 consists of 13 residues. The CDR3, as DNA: TGTGCCTGGGCCCAGACAGGGGGTTCTGGCTACACCTTC. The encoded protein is CAWAQTGGSGYTF.

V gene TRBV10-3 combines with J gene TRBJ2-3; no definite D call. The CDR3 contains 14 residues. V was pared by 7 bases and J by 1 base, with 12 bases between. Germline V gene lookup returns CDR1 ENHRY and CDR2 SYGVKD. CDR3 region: CAINPAVGTDTQYF. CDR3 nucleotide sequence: TGTGCCATCAACCCGGCGGTGGGCACAGATACGCAGTATTTT.